Below are 7 T cell receptor beta chains sequenced from a single sample in a study of blood T cell repertoires in COVID-19. TCRdb's copy holds only in-frame clones and misses some; the assay was immunoSEQ multiplex PCR. The sample contains nearly 45,000 clones, around 80% of which appear only once. Sequencing input: peripheral blood. Receptors were obtained from a human donor in a cohort sampled during active COVID-19.

This clone was counted between two and nine times. The chain recombines TRBV27 with TRBJ1-2; D gene ambiguous. The CDR3 runs 16 residues. Germline assignment: CDR1 MNHEY and CDR2 SMNVEV (reference sequence). V lost 5 bases, J lost 2 bases, and 18 bases lay in between. CDR3 DNA: TGTGCCAGCAGTCCGAGTCGGGAACGCACCAACTATGGCTACACCTTC. Residues: CASSPSRERTNYGYTF.

The genes are TRBV4-1 and TRBJ2-3; D uncertain. The CDR3 is 17 residues long. Germline V gene sequence: CDR1 MGHRA, CDR2 YSYEKL. V lost 0 bases and J 4 bases, leaving 17 bases between the germline ends. CDR3 sequence: CASSQDRRPKFADTQYF. The CDR3, as DNA: TGCGCCAGCAGCCAAGATCGGAGACCCAAGTTCGCAGATACGCAGTATTTT.

V and J are TRBV7-9 and TRBJ2-1; TRBD2 might be the D (5 bases). Germline V CDR1 and CDR2: SEHNR, FQNEAQ (reference sequence). Between the trimmed V and J ends, which lost 3 bases and 6 bases, there was a span of 9 bases. This CDR3 has 13 amino acids. CDR3 sequence reads: CASSFPGVNEQFF. The CDR3 DNA sequence: TGTGCCAGCAGCTTCCCCGGGGTCAATGAGCAGTTCTTC.

A single count supports this clone. The V gene is TRBV19, the J gene TRBJ2-1; TRBD2 agrees at 10 bases. The CDR3 runs 15 residues. CDR1 and CDR2 from the germline V gene are LNHDA and SQIVND (reference sequence). Trimming removed 5 bases from V and 9 bases from J; junction bases left unmatched: 10. The CDR3 nucleotides read TGTGCCAGTAGTTTACTAGCGGGGCGGTTTGGTGAGCAGTTCTTC. It yields the protein CASSLLAGRFGEQFF.

V gene TRBV29-1 combines with J gene TRBJ2-5, with D possibly being TRBD2 (5 bases). V was clipped by 6 bases and J by 5 bases, with 13 bases between them. The CDR3 consists of 12 residues. Germline V lookup: CDR1 SQVTM, CDR2 ANQGSEA. The CDR3 nucleotides read TGCAGCGTGCGGAGCGGTCACGAGACCCAGTACTTC. Its protein product is CSVRSGHETQYF.

The J gene is TRBJ1-6, the V gene TRBV18; D is unresolved. Germline CDR1 KGHSH, CDR2 LQKENI. The V end was cut by 5 bases, the J end by 6 bases, with 11 bases between. The CDR3 is made up of 14 amino acids. CDR3 sequence reads: CASSAGQSNSPLHF. The CDR3 region has the DNA TGTGCCAGCTCAGCAGGCCAATCTAATTCACCCCTCCACTTT. Full variable domain (missing parts from reference TRBV18 and TRBJ1-6): NAGVMQNPRHLVRRRGQEARLRCSPMKGHSHVYWYRQLPEEGLKFMVYLQKENIIDESGMPKERFSAEFPKEGPSILRIQQVVRGDSAAYFCASSAGQSNSPLHFGNGTRLTVT.

The chain combines TRBV6-5 with TRBJ2-5; a weak D match, TRBD2 (6 bases). The CDR3 length is 15 residues. V was clipped by 0 bases and J by 2 bases, with 10 bases between them. Germline V gives CDR1 MNHEY, CDR2 SVGAGI. CDR3 sequence: CASSYSGGAQETQYF. Here the CDR3 DNA reads TGTGCCAGCAGTTACTCTGGCGGGGCGCAAGAGACCCAGTACTTC.